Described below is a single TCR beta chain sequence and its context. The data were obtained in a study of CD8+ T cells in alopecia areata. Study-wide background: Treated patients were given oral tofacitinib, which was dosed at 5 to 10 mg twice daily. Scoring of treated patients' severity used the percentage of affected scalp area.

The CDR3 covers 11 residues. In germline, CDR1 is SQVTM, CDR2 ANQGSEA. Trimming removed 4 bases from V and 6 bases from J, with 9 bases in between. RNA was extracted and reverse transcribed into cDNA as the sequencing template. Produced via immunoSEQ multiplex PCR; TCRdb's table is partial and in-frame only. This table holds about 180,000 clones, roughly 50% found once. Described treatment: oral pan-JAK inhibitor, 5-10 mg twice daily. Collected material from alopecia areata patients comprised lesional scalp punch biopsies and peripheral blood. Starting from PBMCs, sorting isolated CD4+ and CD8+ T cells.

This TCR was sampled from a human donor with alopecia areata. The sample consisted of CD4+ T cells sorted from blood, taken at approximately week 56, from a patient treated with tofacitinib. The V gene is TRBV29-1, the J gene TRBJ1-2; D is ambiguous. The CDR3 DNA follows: TGCAGCGTTGTTGTGGTGAATGGCTACACCTTC. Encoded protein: CSVVVVNGYTF. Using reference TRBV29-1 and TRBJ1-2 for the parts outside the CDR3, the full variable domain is SAVISQKPSRDICQRGTSLTIQCQVDSQVTMMFWYRQQPGQSLTLIATANQGSEATYESGFVIDKFPISRPNLTFSTLTVSNMSPEDSSIYLCSVVVVNGYTFGSGTRLTVV.